This entry lists 32 T cell receptor beta chains sequenced from one sample in a study of blood T cell repertoires in COVID-19. The assay was immunoSEQ multiplex PCR, and TCRdb's table has in-frame clones only and misses some. Here the sample spans about 140,000 clones, approximately 78% being singletons. Sequencing was carried out using peripheral blood. Receptors were obtained from an elderly woman with acute or convalescent COVID-19.

This clone occurred once. The rearrangement joins TRBV28 to TRBJ1-2, with a possible D match to TRBD1 (6 bases). Trimming removed 1 base at V and 2 bases at J, with 20 bases between. The CDR3 is made up of 18 amino acids. Germline-derived CDR1 and CDR2 are MDHEN and SYDVKM. In DNA form, the CDR3 reads TGTGCCAGCAGTTTATTTAAGCCAGCCTCGGACAGAAACTATGGCTACACCTTC. This translates into CASSLFKPASDRNYGYTF.

V and J are TRBV5-1 and TRBJ2-6; 12 nucleotides align to TRBD2. V shed 5 bases, J shed 2 bases, and the junction held 17 bases outside the gene matches. CDR1 is SGHRS and CDR2 is YFSETQ in the germline V gene. The CDR3 runs 21 residues. The CDR3 sequence is CASSYGLAGRPPGAGANVLTF. As DNA, the CDR3 is TGCGCCAGCAGTTACGGACTAGCGGGAAGGCCCCCTGGGGCTGGGGCCAACGTCCTGACTTTC.

This chain joins TRBV28 and TRBJ1-2, with unresolved D. From germline, CDR1 is MDHEN and CDR2 SYDVKM. V lost 8 bases and J lost 4, with 8 bases in between. This CDR3 comprises 11 residues. CDR3 bases: TGTGCCAGCCACAAATCCTATGGCTACACCTTC. Translating gives CASHKSYGYTF.

V gene TRBV5-1 combines with J gene TRBJ1-2, with 9 bases aligning to TRBD1. Germline CDR1 and CDR2: SGHRS and YFSETQ. The CDR3 is 14 residues long. The J segment lost 2 bases and the V segment lost 3 bases, leaving 2 bases of the junction unmatched. Here the CDR3 DNA reads TGCGCCAGCAGCTGGACAGGGGCAAACTATGGCTACACCTTC. Its translation: CASSWTGANYGYTF.

The gene calls are TRBV5-6 and TRBJ2-7; no reliable D call. The germline gives CDR1 SGHDT, CDR2 YYEEEE. The CDR3 contains 16 residues. With 1 base removed from V and 3 bases from J, the gap between germline ends came to 17 bases. The chain's CDR3 is CASSLFVSNPGYEQYF. The CDR3 DNA reads as TGTGCCAGCAGCTTGTTCGTTTCCAACCCGGGCTACGAGCAGTACTTC.

V is TRBV5-1 and J is TRBJ2-3; possible D gene TRBD1, 6 bases. CDR3 length: 16 amino acids. V shed 2 bases and J shed 0 bases, with 13 bases lying between them. Germline values: CDR1 SGHRS, CDR2 YFSETQ. CDR3 protein: CASSLRLQGSTDTQYF. CDR3 nucleotide sequence: TGCGCCAGCAGCTTACGACTACAGGGAAGCACAGATACGCAGTATTTT.

The chain is built from TRBV7-2 and TRBJ2-1; D is uncertain. Germline V CDR1 and CDR2: SGHTA, FQGNSA. V was cut by 4 bases and J by 0 bases, with 7 bases left in between. This CDR3 spans 14 amino acids. The CDR3 DNA sequence: TGTGCCAGCAGCTCCGGAGTCTCCTACAATGAGCAGTTCTTC. This codes for CASSSGVSYNEQFF.

The V call is TRBV7-6, the J call TRBJ2-7; D is unclear. There are 16 residues in the CDR3. V was trimmed by 0 bases and J by 2 bases, leaving 14 bases between them. Germline V gives CDR1 SGHVS, CDR2 FNYEAQ. In nucleotides, the CDR3 is TGTGCCAGCAGCTTAGCTGTCAGCCCTAGGCCCTACGAGCAGTACTTC. It specifies CASSLAVSPRPYEQYF.

The chain employs TRBV3-1 (or the pseudogene TRBV3-2) and TRBJ2-5; 7 bases map to TRBD2. The germline V gene has CDR1 LGHDT and CDR2 YNNKEL (reference sequence). The CDR3 consists of 17 residues. The junction had 13 bases not matched to a gene; V was cut back by 4 bases and J by 2 bases. CDR3 sequence reads: CASSPRWGGSHQETQYF. DNA for the CDR3: TGTGCCAGCAGCCCCCGGTGGGGCGGGAGTCATCAAGAGACCCAGTACTTC.

This sequence joins TRBV2 and TRBJ2-6; 9 bases are a match to TRBD1. Trimming took 7 bases from V and 0 from J; bases not matched to a gene: 16. The germline V gene encodes CDR1 SNHLY and CDR2 FYNNEI. The CDR3 is 20 amino acids. CDR3 residues: CASNPGLTGGRGSGANVLTF. In DNA, the CDR3 is TGTGCCAGCAACCCGGGACTTACAGGGGGCCGGGGCTCTGGGGCCAACGTCCTGACTTTC.

This chain uses TRBV12-2 with TRBJ2-1; no DNA check was done on the table's D call, TRBD2. TRBV12-2 is a pseudogene segment. The CDR3 runs 16 residues. The DNA of the CDR3 is TGTGCAAGTCGCTTCCGGACTAGCGGGAAAAACAATGAGCAGTTCTTC. Protein: CASRFRTSGKNNEQFF.

The chain is built from TRBV11-2 and TRBJ2-3; TRBD2 matches at 7 bases. The length of the CDR3 is 16 residues. Trimming at V came to 8 bases and at J to 0 bases, leaving 11 bases not matched to a gene. Germline assignment: CDR1 SGHAT and CDR2 FQNNGV. The CDR3 sequence is CASSDFSGSSTDTQYF. In DNA form, the CDR3 reads TGTGCCAGCTCGGACTTTAGCGGGTCTAGCACAGATACGCAGTATTTT.

This sequence joins TRBV28 and TRBJ2-7; D might be TRBD1 (5 bases). This CDR3 comprises 16 residues. The V and J ends lost 6 bases and 3 bases respectively, with 21 bases between them. Germline values: CDR1 MDHEN, CDR2 SYDVKM. The CDR3 bases are TGTGCCAGCAGGCCAGGGTTCCGGAGAAAAAACTACGAGCAGTACTTC. It specifies CASRPGFRRKNYEQYF.

The rearrangement joins TRBV4-1 to TRBJ1-2, with unresolved D. The CDR3 extends over 16 amino acids. V was clipped by 1 base and J by 4 bases, with 16 bases between them. CDR1 MGHRA and CDR2 YSYEKL come from the germline V gene. As DNA, the CDR3 is TGCGCCAGCAGCCAAGTTTGGGTAAGCTCGGGCTATGGCTACACCTTC. It yields the protein CASSQVWVSSGYGYTF.

The V and J genes are TRBV28 and TRBJ2-2; no clear D gene. V shed 3 bases and J shed 5 bases, with 13 bases lying between them. Germline CDR1 reads MDHEN; CDR2 reads SYDVKM. This CDR3 is built from 15 residues. The CDR3 reads CASSFWSSKTGELFF. The CDR3 bases are TGTGCCAGCAGTTTCTGGAGCAGTAAAACCGGGGAGCTGTTTTTT. Together with reference TRBV28 and TRBJ2-2, the CDR3 gives the full variable domain: DVKVTQSSRYLVKRTGEKVFLECVQDMDHENMFWYRQDPGLGLRLIYFSYDVKMKEKGDIPEGYSVSREKKERFSLILESASTNQTSMYLCASSFWSSKTGELFFGEGSRLTVL.

DNA of the CDR3: TGTGCCACCAGCAGAGATATCGGACAGGTGAACACTGAAGCTTTCTTT. Its protein is CATSRDIGQVNTEAFF. The rearrangement uses TRBV15 and TRBJ1-1; 7 nucleotides line up with TRBD1. V shed 0 bases and J 0 bases; nucleotides not matched to a gene: 4. This CDR3 region has 16 residues. Germline V gene sequence: CDR1 LNHNV, CDR2 YYDKDF (reference sequence). Full variable domain (remainder filled in from reference TRBV15 and TRBJ1-1): DAMVIQNPRYQVTQFGKPVTLSCSQTLNHNVMYWYQQKSSQAPKLLFHYYDKDFNNEADTPDNFQSRRPNTSFCFLDIRSPGLGDTAMYLCATSRDIGQVNTEAFFGQGTRLTVV.

The rearrangement links TRBV6-4 to TRBJ1-2; D is uncertain. This CDR3 contains 13 residues. Trimming took off 4 bases at V and 2 bases at J, with 8 bases between the two ends. The germline CDR1 and CDR2 sequences are MRHNA and SNTAGT. The chain's CDR3 is CASSAGWNYGYTF. In DNA form, the CDR3 reads TGTGCCAGCAGTGCTGGCTGGAACTATGGCTACACCTTC.

The genes are TRBV11-2 and TRBJ2-7; TRBD2 aligns across 10 bases. The CDR3 has 16 amino acids. Looked up from germline, CDR1 is SGHAT and CDR2 is FQNNGV. Trimming took 1 base from V and 3 from J; bases not matched to a gene: 6. The CDR3 reads CASSLGTSGPFYEQYF. The CDR3 bases are TGTGCCAGCAGCTTAGGGACTAGCGGACCTTTCTACGAGCAGTACTTC.

The chain has TRBV2 and TRBJ2-6; TRBD1 might be the D (6 bases). Trimming removed 8 bases from V and 4 bases from J, with 21 bases in between. The CDR3 extends over 17 amino acids. Germline V gives CDR1 SNHLY, CDR2 FYNNEI. DNA of the CDR3: TGTGCCAGCGGCCGCTCGGACAGCCGATGGGGGGCCAACGTCCTGACTTTC. Its translation: CASGRSDSRWGANVLTF.

V and J are TRBV19 and TRBJ1-1; 8 positions agree with TRBD1. J lost 4 bases, V lost 7 bases, and 14 bases had no gene match. CDR1 and CDR2 (germline): LNHDA, SQIVND (reference sequence). The CDR3 has 16 amino acids. The CDR3 region is CASTPTDRGIVTEAFF. CDR3 bases: TGTGCCAGTACCCCGACCGACAGGGGCATCGTCACTGAAGCTTTCTTT.

V usage is TRBV27 and J usage is TRBJ1-1, with D unresolved. Germline CDR1 and CDR2: MNHEY and SMNVEV (reference sequence). This CDR3 is 14 amino acids long. Trimming took 5 bases from V and 8 from J, leaving 18 bases between them. The CDR3 sequence is CASSDRVGASEAFF. CDR3 DNA sequence: TGTGCCAGCAGTGATCGGGTGGGAGCATCCGAAGCTTTCTTT.

The V and J genes are TRBV4-1 and TRBJ1-3; tentative D call: TRBD1 (5 bases). The CDR3 has 18 amino acids. Germline V gene lookup returns CDR1 MGHRA and CDR2 YSYEKL. V was trimmed by 1 base and J by 0 bases, leaving 16 bases between them. CDR3 in DNA: TGCGCCAGCAGCCAAGGGAATGGCAGGGCCCGCTCTGGAAACACCATATATTTT. Protein sequence: CASSQGNGRARSGNTIYF.

This clone was recorded only once. This chain links TRBV18 with TRBJ2-7; possible D gene TRBD2, 6 bases. In germline, CDR1 is KGHSH, CDR2 LQKENI. Between the trimmed V and J ends, which lost 3 bases and 3 bases, there was a span of 9 bases. The length of the CDR3 is 13 residues. The CDR3 DNA sequence: TGTGCCAGCTCACCGTCGGGGGACTACGAGCAGTACTTC. Translated, it gives CASSPSGDYEQYF. The complete variable domain, with remaining parts taken from reference TRBV18 and TRBJ2-7, reads NAGVMQNPRHLVRRRGQEARLRCSPMKGHSHVYWYRQLPEEGLKFMVYLQKENIIDESGMPKERFSAEFPKEGPSILRIQQVVRGDSAAYFCASSPSGDYEQYFGPGTRLTVT.

The chain couples TRBV5-4 to TRBJ2-3; a possible D gene is TRBD2 (5 bases). V was pared by 0 bases and J by 0 bases, with 11 bases between. This CDR3 contains 16 residues. CDR1 and CDR2 from the germline V gene are SGHNT and YYREEE (reference sequence). DNA for the CDR3: TGTGCCAGCAGCTTGGGGGCCGGGGTTAGCACAGATACGCAGTATTTT. It specifies CASSLGAGVSTDTQYF.

This clone was recorded only once. The rearrangement joins TRBV15 to TRBJ2-3; a weak D match, TRBD2 (5 bases). V lost 1 base and J 2 bases, leaving 19 bases between the germline ends. The CDR3 covers 18 residues. Germline V gene sequence: CDR1 LNHNV, CDR2 YYDKDF (reference sequence). CDR3 residues: CATSRVLVRADNTDTQYF. The DNA of the CDR3 is TGTGCCACCAGCAGAGTTCTTGTGCGGGCAGACAACACAGATACGCAGTATTTT.

The chain combines TRBV10-1 with TRBJ2-7; 9 positions agree with TRBD1. V was clipped by 6 bases and J by 3 bases; unmatched bases: 6. Germline CDR1 and CDR2: WNHNN and SYGVQD (reference sequence). The CDR3 totals 14 residues. Written as DNA, the CDR3 is TGCGCCAGCAGCCCGGGACAGGGTGGCTACGAGCAGTACTTC. This codes for CASSPGQGGYEQYF.

The chain links TRBV5-1 to TRBJ1-2; a weak D match, TRBD1 (6 bases). The V gene lost 0 bases and the J gene lost 3 bases, with 9 bases spanning the gap. The CDR3 runs 14 residues. CDR1 and CDR2 from the germline V gene are SGHRS and YFSETQ. The CDR3 DNA is TGCGCCAGCAGCTTGGACAGGGCCTACTATGGCTACACCTTC. It encodes CASSLDRAYYGYTF.

The rearrangement uses TRBV18 and TRBJ2-5, with D tentatively TRBD1 (5 bases). This CDR3 contains 13 residues. Germline V CDR1 and CDR2: KGHSH, LQKENI. V gave up 3 bases and J gave up 5 bases, with 10 bases separating them. CDR3 coding DNA: TGTGCCAGCTCACCGCAGGGCTCGGAGACCCAGTACTTC. Protein product: CASSPQGSETQYF.

The chain links TRBV5-1 to TRBJ1-6, with 7 positions matching TRBD1. V lost 2 bases, J lost 6 bases, and 8 bases stayed unmatched. The germline V gene encodes CDR1 SGHRS and CDR2 YFSETQ. This CDR3 is built from 16 residues. This CDR3 is CASSFLPGQINSPLHF. CDR3 sequence (DNA): TGCGCCAGCAGCTTTCTCCCGGGACAGATTAATTCACCCCTCCACTTT.

The rearrangement links TRBV9 to TRBJ1-4, with D perhaps TRBD1 (5 bases). The CDR3 consists of 15 residues. V was cut by 0 bases and J by 8 bases, with 14 bases left in between. Germline-derived CDR1 and CDR2 are SGDLS and YYNGEE. The CDR3 loop reads CASSVGGRDGEKLFF. For the CDR3, the DNA is TGTGCCAGCAGCGTAGGGGGCAGGGATGGCGAAAAACTGTTTTTT.

This rearrangement joins TRBV25-1 to TRBJ1-1; 10 positions match TRBD1. The J segment lost 1 base and the V segment lost 3 bases, leaving 2 bases of the junction unmatched. CDR3 size: 15 residues. Per the germline V gene, CDR1 is MGHDK and CDR2 is SYGVNS. In DNA, the CDR3 is TGTGCCAGCAGTGACGACAGGGGGCGGAACACTGAAGCTTTCTTT. It is translated as CASSDDRGRNTEAFF.

This sequence joins TRBV2 and TRBJ1-1; TRBD1 might be the D (5 bases). Germline V CDR1 and CDR2: SNHLY, FYNNEI. This CDR3 is 13 amino acids long. V was trimmed by 7 bases and J by 0 bases, leaving 9 bases between them. CDR3 loop: CASNNRLNTEAFF. DNA of the CDR3: TGTGCCAGCAATAACAGGTTGAACACTGAAGCTTTCTTT.